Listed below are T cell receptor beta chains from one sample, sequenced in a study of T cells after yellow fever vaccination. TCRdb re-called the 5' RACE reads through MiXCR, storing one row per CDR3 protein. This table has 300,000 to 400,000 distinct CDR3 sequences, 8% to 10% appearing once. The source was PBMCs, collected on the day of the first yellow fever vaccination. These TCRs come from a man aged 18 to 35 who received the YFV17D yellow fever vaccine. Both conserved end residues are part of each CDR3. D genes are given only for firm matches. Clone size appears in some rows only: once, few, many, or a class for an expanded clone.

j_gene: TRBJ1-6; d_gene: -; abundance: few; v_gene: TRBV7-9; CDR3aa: CASSSAGYNSPLHF; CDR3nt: TGTGCCAGCAGCTCAGCCGGCTATAATTCACCCCTCCACTTT
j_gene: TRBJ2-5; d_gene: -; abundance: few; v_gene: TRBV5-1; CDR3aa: CASSFESGQETQYF; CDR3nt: TGCGCCAGCAGCTTTGAGTCGGGGCAAGAGACCCAGTACTTC
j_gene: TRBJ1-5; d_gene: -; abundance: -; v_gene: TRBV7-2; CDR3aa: CASSRDQDQPQHF; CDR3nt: TGTGCCAGCAGCCGGGACCAAGATCAGCCCCAGCATTTT
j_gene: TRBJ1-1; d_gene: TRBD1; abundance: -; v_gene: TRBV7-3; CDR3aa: CASSSTGVGEAFF; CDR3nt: TGTGCCAGCAGCTCGACAGGGGTGGGTGAAGCTTTCTTT
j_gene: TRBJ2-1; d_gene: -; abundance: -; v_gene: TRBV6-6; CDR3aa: CASSLDSGGEQFF; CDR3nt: TGTGCCAGCAGCTTGGACAGCGGAGGTGAGCAGTTCTTC
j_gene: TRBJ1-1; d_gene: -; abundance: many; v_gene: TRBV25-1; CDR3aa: CASSLPDTEAFF; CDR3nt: TGTGCCAGCAGTCTTCCCGACACTGAAGCTTTCTTT
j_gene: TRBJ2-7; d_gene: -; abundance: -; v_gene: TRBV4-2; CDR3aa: CASSQALAGYEQYF; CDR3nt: TGTGCCAGCAGCCAAGCTCTAGCCGGGTACGAGCAGTACTTC
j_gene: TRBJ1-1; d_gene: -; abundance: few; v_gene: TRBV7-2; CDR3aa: CATSWSRKNTEAFF; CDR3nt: TGTGCCACCTCTTGGTCCAGGAAAAACACTGAAGCTTTCTTT
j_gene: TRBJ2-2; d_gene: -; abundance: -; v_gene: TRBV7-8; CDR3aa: CASSLIRLVTGELFF; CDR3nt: TGTGCCAGCAGCTTGATCAGACTGGTTACCGGGGAGCTGTTTTTT
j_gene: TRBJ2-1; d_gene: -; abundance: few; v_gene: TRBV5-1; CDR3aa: CASSLGQQGLEQFF; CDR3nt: TGCGCCAGCAGCTTGGGGCAGCAGGGTCTTGAGCAGTTCTTC
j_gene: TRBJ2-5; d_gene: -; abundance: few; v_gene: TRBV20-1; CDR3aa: CSARDQARSQETQYF; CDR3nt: TGCAGTGCTAGAGATCAGGCTAGAAGCCAAGAGACCCAGTACTTC
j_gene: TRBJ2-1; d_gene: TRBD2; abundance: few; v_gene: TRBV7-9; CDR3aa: CASSLTAGGPDEQFF; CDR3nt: TGTGCCAGCAGCTTAACAGCGGGGGGCCCCGATGAGCAGTTCTTC
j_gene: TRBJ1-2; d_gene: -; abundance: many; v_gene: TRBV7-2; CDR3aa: CASSPRQGVDYGYTF; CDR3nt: TGTGCCAGCAGCCCCAGGCAGGGTGTTGACTATGGCTACACCTTC
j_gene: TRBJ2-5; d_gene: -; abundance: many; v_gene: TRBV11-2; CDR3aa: CASRRVGETQYF; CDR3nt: TGTGCCAGCAGGAGGGTCGGGGAGACCCAGTACTTC
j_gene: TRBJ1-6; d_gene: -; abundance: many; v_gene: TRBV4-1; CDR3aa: CASSQLEGQNHPLHF; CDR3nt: TGCGCCAGCAGCCAATTGGAGGGGCAGAACCATCCTCTCCACTTT
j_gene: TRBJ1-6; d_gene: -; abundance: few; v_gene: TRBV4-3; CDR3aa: CASKGDRFESPLHF; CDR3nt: TGCGCCAGCAAGGGAGACAGGTTTGAATCACCCCTCCACTTT
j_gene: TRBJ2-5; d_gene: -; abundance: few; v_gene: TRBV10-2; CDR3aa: CASTGVDGGTQYF; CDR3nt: TGCGCCAGCACCGGGGTGGACGGAGGGACCCAGTACTTC
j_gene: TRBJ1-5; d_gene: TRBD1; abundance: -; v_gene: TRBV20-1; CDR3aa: CSAGSWDRGSNQPQHF; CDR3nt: TGCAGTGCCGGGAGTTGGGACAGGGGTAGCAATCAGCCCCAGCATTTT
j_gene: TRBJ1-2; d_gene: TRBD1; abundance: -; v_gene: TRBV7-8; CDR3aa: CASSLVWGTANYGYTF; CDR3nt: TGTGCCAGCAGCTTAGTGTGGGGGACAGCCAACTATGGCTACACCTTC
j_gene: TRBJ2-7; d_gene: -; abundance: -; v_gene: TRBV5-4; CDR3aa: CASRGVTGSGSYEQYF; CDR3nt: TGTGCCAGCAGAGGTGTCACAGGGAGTGGCTCCTACGAGCAGTACTTC
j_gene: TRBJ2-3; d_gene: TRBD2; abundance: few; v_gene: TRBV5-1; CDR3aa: CASSLEVAGGTDTQYF; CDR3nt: TGCGCCAGCAGCTTGGAGGTAGCGGGGGGCACAGATACGCAGTATTTT
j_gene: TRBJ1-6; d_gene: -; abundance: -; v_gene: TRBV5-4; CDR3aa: CASRPSRGNSPLHF; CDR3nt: TGTGCCAGCAGGCCCTCCCGGGGTAATTCACCCCTCCACTTT
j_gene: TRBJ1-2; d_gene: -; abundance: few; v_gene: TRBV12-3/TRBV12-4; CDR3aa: CASSYSGTTYYGYTF; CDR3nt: TGTGCCAGCAGCTATTCCGGGACAACCTACTATGGCTACACCTTC
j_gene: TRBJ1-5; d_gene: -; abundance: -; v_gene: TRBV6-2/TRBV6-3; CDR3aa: CASRRDGNQPQHF; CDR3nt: TGTGCCAGCAGGAGGGACGGCAATCAGCCCCAGCATTTT
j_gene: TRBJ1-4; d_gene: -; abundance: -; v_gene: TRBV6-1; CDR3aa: CASSDKGGINEKLFF; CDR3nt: TGTGCCAGCAGTGACAAGGGGGGAATTAATGAAAAACTGTTTTTT
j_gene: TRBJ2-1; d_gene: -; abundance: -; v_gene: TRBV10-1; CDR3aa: CASSESSPNEQFF; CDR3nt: TGCGCCAGCAGTGAGTCTAGCCCGAATGAGCAGTTCTTC
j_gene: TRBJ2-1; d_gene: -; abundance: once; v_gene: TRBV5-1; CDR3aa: CASSLDRTTLYNEQFF; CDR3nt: TGCGCCAGCAGCTTGGACAGGACAACCCTTTACAATGAGCAGTTCTTC
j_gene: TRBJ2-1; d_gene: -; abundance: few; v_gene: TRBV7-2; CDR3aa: CASSLDRWYRDDEQFF; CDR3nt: TGTGCCAGCAGCTTAGACCGATGGTACAGGGATGATGAGCAGTTCTTC
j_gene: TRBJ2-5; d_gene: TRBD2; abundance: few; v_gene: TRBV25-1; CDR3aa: CASSDPSSGGPQETQYF; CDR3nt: TGTGCCAGCAGTGACCCCTCTAGCGGGGGGCCCCAAGAGACCCAGTACTTC
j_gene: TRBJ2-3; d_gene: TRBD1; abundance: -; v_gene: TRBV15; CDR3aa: CATSRGEGAVTDTQYF; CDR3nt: TGTGCCACCAGCAGAGGTGAGGGGGCAGTCACAGATACGCAGTATTTT
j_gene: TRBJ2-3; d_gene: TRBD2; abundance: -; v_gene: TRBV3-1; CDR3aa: CASSRVGLAADTQYF; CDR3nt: TGTGCCAGCAGCCGGGTGGGACTAGCTGCCGATACGCAGTATTTT
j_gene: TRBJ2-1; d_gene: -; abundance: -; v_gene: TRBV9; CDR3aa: CASSVGGRANEQFF; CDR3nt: TGTGCCAGCAGCGTAGGAGGCAGGGCTAATGAGCAGTTCTTC
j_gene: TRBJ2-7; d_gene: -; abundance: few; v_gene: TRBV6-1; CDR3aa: CASSEPQGYEQYF; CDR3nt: TGTGCCAGCAGTGAACCGCAGGGCTACGAGCAGTACTTC
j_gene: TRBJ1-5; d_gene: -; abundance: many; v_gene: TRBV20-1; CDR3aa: CSALEDRQPQHF; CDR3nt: TGCAGTGCTCTGGAAGATCGTCAGCCCCAGCATTTT
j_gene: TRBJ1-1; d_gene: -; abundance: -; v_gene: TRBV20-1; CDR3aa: CSAREGSVRAFF; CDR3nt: TGCAGTGCTAGAGAGGGCAGCGTGAGGGCTTTCTTT
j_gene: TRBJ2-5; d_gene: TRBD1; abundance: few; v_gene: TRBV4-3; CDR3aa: CASSQAHSTGGQTQYF; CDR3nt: TGCGCCAGCAGCCAAGCTCATTCGACAGGGGGACAGACCCAGTACTTC
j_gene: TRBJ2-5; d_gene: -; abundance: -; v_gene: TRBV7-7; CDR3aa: CASSSSQGVMETQYF; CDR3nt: TGTGCTAGCAGCAGCAGCCAAGGGGTTATGGAGACCCAGTACTTC
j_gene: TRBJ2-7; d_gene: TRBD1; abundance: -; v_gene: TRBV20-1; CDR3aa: CSASPGQGSYEQYF; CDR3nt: TGCAGTGCTTCACCGGGACAGGGATCCTACGAGCAGTACTTC
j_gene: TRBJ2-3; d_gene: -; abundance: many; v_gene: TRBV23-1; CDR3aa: CASDRSRTDTQYF; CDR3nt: TGCGCCAGTGACAGGAGTCGCACAGATACGCAGTATTTT
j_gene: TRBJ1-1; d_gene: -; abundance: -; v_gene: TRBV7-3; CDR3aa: CASSTGGGLAEAFF; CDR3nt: TGTGCCAGCAGCACGGGGGGAGGGCTCGCTGAAGCTTTCTTT
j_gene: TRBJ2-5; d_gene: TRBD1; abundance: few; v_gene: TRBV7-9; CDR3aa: CASSLRQGVWETQYF; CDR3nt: TGTGCCAGCAGCCTTAGACAGGGTGTATGGGAGACCCAGTACTTC
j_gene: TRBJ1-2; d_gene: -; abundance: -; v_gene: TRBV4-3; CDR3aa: CASSQDRTGLDNGYTF; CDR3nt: TGCGCCAGCAGCCAAGATCGAACAGGACTCGATAATGGCTACACCTTC
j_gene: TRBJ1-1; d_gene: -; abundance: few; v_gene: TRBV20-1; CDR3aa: CSARDGIVSSGNTEAFF; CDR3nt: TGCAGTGCTAGAGATGGGATTGTCAGCTCTGGGAACACTGAAGCTTTCTTT
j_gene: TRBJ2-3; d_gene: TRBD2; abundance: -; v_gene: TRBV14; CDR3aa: CASLMGGSDTQYF; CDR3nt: TGTGCCAGCTTGATGGGAGGGTCAGATACGCAGTATTTT
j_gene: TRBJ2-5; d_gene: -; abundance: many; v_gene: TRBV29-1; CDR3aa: CSVDTNQETQYF; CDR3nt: TGCAGCGTTGATACAAACCAAGAGACCCAGTACTTC
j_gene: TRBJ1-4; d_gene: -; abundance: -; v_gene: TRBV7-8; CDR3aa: CASSLGLNWDGKLFF; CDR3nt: TGTGCCAGCAGCTTAGGACTCAACTGGGATGGAAAACTGTTTTTT
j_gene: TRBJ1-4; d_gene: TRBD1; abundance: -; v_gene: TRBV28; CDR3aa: CASSSHPGQGYEKLFF; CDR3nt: TGTGCCAGCAGTTCCCACCCGGGACAGGGGTATGAAAAACTGTTTTTT
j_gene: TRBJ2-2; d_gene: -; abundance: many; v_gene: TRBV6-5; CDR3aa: CASSYSTGELFF; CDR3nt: TGTGCCAGCAGTTACTCCACCGGGGAGCTGTTTTTT
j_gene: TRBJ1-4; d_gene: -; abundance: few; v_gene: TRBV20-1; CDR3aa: CSARDQRGHEKLFF; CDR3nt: TGCAGTGCTAGAGATCAGCGGGGACATGAAAAACTGTTTTTT
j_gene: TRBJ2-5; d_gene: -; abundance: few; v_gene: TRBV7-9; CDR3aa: CASSPPVGTETQYF; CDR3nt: TGTGCCAGCAGCCCACCCGTGGGTACCGAGACCCAGTACTTC
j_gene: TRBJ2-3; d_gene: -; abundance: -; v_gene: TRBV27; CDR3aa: CASSTYSLSTDTQYF; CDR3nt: TGTGCCAGCAGTACGTACAGCCTTAGCACAGATACGCAGTATTTT
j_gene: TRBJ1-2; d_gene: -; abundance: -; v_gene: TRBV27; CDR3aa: CASSGRAYYGYTF; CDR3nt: TGTGCCAGCTCGGGCAGGGCGTACTATGGCTACACCTTC
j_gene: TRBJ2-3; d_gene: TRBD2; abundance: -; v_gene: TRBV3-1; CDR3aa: CASSQRTSGGASTDTQYF; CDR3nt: TGTGCCAGCAGTCAACGGACTAGCGGGGGCGCCTCCACAGATACGCAGTATTTT
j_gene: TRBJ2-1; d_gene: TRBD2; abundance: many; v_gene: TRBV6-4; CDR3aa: CASSDGTSGGPNEQFF; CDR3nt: TGTGCCAGCAGTGACGGGACTAGCGGGGGTCCCAATGAGCAGTTCTTC
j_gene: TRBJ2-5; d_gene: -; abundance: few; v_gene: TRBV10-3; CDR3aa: CAIRRGAEETQYF; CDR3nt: TGTGCCATCCGTAGGGGGGCTGAAGAGACCCAGTACTTC
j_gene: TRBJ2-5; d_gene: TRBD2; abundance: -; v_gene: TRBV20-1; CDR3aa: CSAREWAGGPGETQYF; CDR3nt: TGCAGTGCTAGAGAATGGGCGGGGGGGCCTGGTGAGACCCAGTACTTC
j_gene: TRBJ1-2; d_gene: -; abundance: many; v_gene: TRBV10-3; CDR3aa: CATHSLFGGDGYTF; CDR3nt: TGTGCCACCCATTCTTTATTCGGGGGCGATGGCTACACCTTC
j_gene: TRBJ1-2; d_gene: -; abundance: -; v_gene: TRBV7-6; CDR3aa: CASSLARVLGGYTF; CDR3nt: TGTGCCAGCAGCTTAGCCAGGGTGCTAGGTGGCTACACCTTC
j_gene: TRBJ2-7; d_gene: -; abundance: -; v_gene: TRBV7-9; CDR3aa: CATLAAPYEQYF; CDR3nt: TGTGCCACCTTAGCAGCCCCCTACGAGCAGTACTTC
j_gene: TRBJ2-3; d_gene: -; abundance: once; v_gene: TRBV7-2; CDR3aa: CASSLMQIDTQYF; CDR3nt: TGTGCCAGCAGCTTAATGCAGATAGACACGCAGTATTTT